This T cell receptor beta chain was found in a study of blood T cell repertoires in COVID-19. Study-level background: The United States, Italy and Spain supplied acute and convalescent COVID-19 samples. The analysed material was cDNA or gDNA that came from T cells, B-cell-depleted T cells, or PBMCs.

The CDR3 consists of 14 residues. Germline lookup yields CDR1 KGHSH and CDR2 LQKENI. The V and J ends lost 4 bases and 7 bases respectively, with 16 bases between them. The age range of participants was about 18 to 95 years, with residence in approximately 25 US areas. Profiled with immunoSEQ multiplex PCR; TCRdb holds only in-frame clones, not every one. The table includes 270,000 or so clones, approximately 88% detected once. Sequencing used PBMCs or T cells enriched from blood (not recorded which). This TCR came from a middle-aged woman with acute COVID-19. V and J are TRBV18 and TRBJ1-1; maybe TRBD1 (5 bases). The CDR3 spells CASSLRSTVGEAFF. The CDR3 DNA reads as TGTGCCAGCTCACTTCGATCGACAGTTGGTGAAGCTTTCTTT.